This T cell receptor beta chain is drawn from a study of beta chain features in type 1 diabetes. Regarding the study as a whole: Naive, central memory and regulatory TCRB repertoires appeared more similar among patients than healthy donors.

This CDR3 comprises 15 residues. The J segment lost 1 base and the V segment lost 4 bases, leaving 5 bases of the junction unmatched. Germline values: CDR1 LNHDA, CDR2 SQIVND (reference sequence). Expressed TCRB transcripts were sequenced because the entire RNA isolate underwent reverse transcription. Method: immunoSEQ multiplex PCR; TCRdb's copy keeps in-frame clones and lacks some. The top ten clones hold 0.5% to 0.65% of a sample with roughly 150,000 clones, 8.1% of them seen once. Note on this clone: Its specificity is unknown.

The source is a man between 18 and 29 years old in good health. The sequenced sample consisted of central memory CD4+ T cells from blood. The chain is built from TRBV19 and TRBJ1-1, with 8 bases lining up with TRBD1. As DNA, the CDR3 is TGTGCCAGTAGTAACCGCACAGGGGGGAACACTGAAGCTTTCTTT. Encoded protein: CASSNRTGGNTEAFF.